These T cell receptor beta chains were read from a single sample in a study of cytomegalovirus exposure and HLA in healthy donors. TCRdb keeps only in-frame clones here, not all; method: immunoSEQ multiplex PCR. Altogether over 100,000 clones are present, around three quarters being singletons, with the ten largest covering approximately 4.5%. Material: PBMCs. These receptors were collected from a male donor in good health and CMV-seropositive. CDR3s include the opening cysteine and the closing phenylalanine or tryptophan. D genes are given only for firm matches. Clone size is shown for a subset of rows, as once, few, many or a class of expanded clone.

J gene: TRBJ2-1; D gene: NA; V gene: TRBV30; clone size: once; CDR3 protein: CAWGRLGNEQFF; CDR3 DNA: TGTGCCTGGGGGAGACTAGGCAATGAGCAGTTCTTC
J gene: TRBJ2-7; D gene: NA; V gene: TRBV19; clone size: once; CDR3 protein: CASSIDLGGRGEKQYF; CDR3 DNA: TGTGCCAGTAGTATAGATCTCGGCGGCAGGGGCGAGAAGCAGTACTTC
J gene: TRBJ1-1; D gene: TRBD1; V gene: TRBV6-1; clone size: NA; CDR3 protein: CAVNRGKTEAFF; CDR3 DNA: TGTGCAGTGAACAGGGGGAAAACTGAAGCTTTCTTT
J gene: TRBJ1-6; D gene: TRBD1; V gene: TRBV5-6; clone size: NA; CDR3 protein: CASSSTGMSPLHF; CDR3 DNA: TGTGCCAGCAGCTCGACAGGGATGTCACCCCTCCACTTT
J gene: TRBJ2-7; D gene: NA; V gene: TRBV18; clone size: NA; CDR3 protein: CASSPPGTPIYEQYF; CDR3 DNA: TGTGCCAGCTCACCACCCGGGACTCCGATCTACGAGCAGTACTTC
J gene: TRBJ1-1; D gene: NA; V gene: TRBV7-8; clone size: once; CDR3 protein: CASSYPAGIAEAFF; CDR3 DNA: TGTGCCAGCAGCTACCCGGCAGGGATCGCTGAAGCTTTCTTT
J gene: TRBJ2-7; D gene: NA; V gene: TRBV5-1; clone size: NA; CDR3 protein: CASSSGGTAYEQYF; CDR3 DNA: TGCGCCAGCAGCTCTGGGGGGACAGCCTACGAGCAGTACTTC
J gene: TRBJ1-6; D gene: NA; V gene: TRBV30; clone size: NA; CDR3 protein: CAWSSLSGSMGSPLHF; CDR3 DNA: TGTGCCTGGAGTTCGCTATCGGGATCCATGGGATCACCCCTCCACTTT
J gene: TRBJ2-1; D gene: NA; V gene: TRBV2; clone size: NA; CDR3 protein: CASMKGLGGNEQFF; CDR3 DNA: TGTGCCAGCATGAAGGGGTTAGGAGGGAATGAGCAGTTCTTC
J gene: TRBJ2-1; D gene: NA; V gene: TRBV7-2; clone size: NA; CDR3 protein: CASSLTYNEQFF; CDR3 DNA: TGTGCCAGCAGCTTGACATACAATGAGCAGTTCTTC
J gene: TRBJ2-7; D gene: TRBD2; V gene: TRBV28; clone size: NA; CDR3 protein: CASSLPRTSTHEQYF; CDR3 DNA: TGTGCCAGCAGTTTGCCCCGGACTAGCACGCACGAGCAGTACTTC
J gene: TRBJ1-1; D gene: TRBD1; V gene: TRBV18; clone size: once; CDR3 protein: CASSPGTGGTEAFF; CDR3 DNA: TGTGCCAGCTCGCCTGGGACAGGGGGCACTGAAGCTTTCTTT
J gene: TRBJ1-2; D gene: NA; V gene: TRBV29-1; clone size: NA; CDR3 protein: CSVEDPRRGDYGYTF; CDR3 DNA: TGCAGCGTTGAAGACCCCCGAAGGGGCGACTATGGCTACACCTTC
J gene: TRBJ2-1; D gene: TRBD2; V gene: TRBV5-6; clone size: NA; CDR3 protein: CASRDEERGLDNEQFF; CDR3 DNA: TGTGCCAGCAGGGACGAAGAGCGGGGGCTAGACAATGAGCAGTTCTTC
J gene: TRBJ2-1; D gene: TRBD2; V gene: TRBV10-3; clone size: NA; CDR3 protein: CAISVYPGPSGSYNEQFF; CDR3 DNA: TGTGCCATCAGTGTCTATCCGGGGCCTAGCGGCTCCTACAATGAGCAGTTCTTC
J gene: TRBJ2-2; D gene: NA; V gene: TRBV5-1; clone size: once; CDR3 protein: CASRNSFYTGELFF; CDR3 DNA: TGCGCCAGCAGGAACAGTTTTTACACCGGGGAGCTGTTTTTT
J gene: TRBJ1-5; D gene: TRBD1; V gene: TRBV5-1; clone size: NA; CDR3 protein: CASSATGQGDQPQHF; CDR3 DNA: TGCGCCAGCAGCGCGACGGGACAGGGGGATCAGCCCCAGCATTTT
J gene: TRBJ2-2; D gene: TRBD1; V gene: TRBV5-1; clone size: NA; CDR3 protein: CASSLRTGAGGELFF; CDR3 DNA: TGCGCCAGCAGCTTGAGAACAGGGGCAGGCGGGGAGCTGTTTTTT
J gene: TRBJ2-1; D gene: TRBD2; V gene: TRBV18; clone size: few; CDR3 protein: CASSFRLAGFSYNEQFF; CDR3 DNA: TGTGCCAGCTCATTTAGACTAGCGGGATTCTCCTACAATGAGCAGTTCTTC
J gene: TRBJ1-3; D gene: NA; V gene: TRBV7-8; clone size: NA; CDR3 protein: CASSLNQGYGNTIYF; CDR3 DNA: TGTGCCAGCAGCTTGAATCAGGGATACGGAAACACCATATATTTT
J gene: TRBJ2-3; D gene: NA; V gene: TRBV5-1; clone size: NA; CDR3 protein: CASSLERRGTDTQYF; CDR3 DNA: TGCGCCAGCAGCTTGGAGCGGAGAGGCACAGATACGCAGTATTTT
J gene: TRBJ2-3; D gene: TRBD1; V gene: TRBV6-5; clone size: NA; CDR3 protein: CASSTGGAETDTQYF; CDR3 DNA: TGTGCCAGCAGCACAGGGGGCGCGGAAACAGATACGCAGTATTTT
J gene: TRBJ2-2; D gene: TRBD2; V gene: TRBV18; clone size: NA; CDR3 protein: CASSPGLAGSNGELFF; CDR3 DNA: TGTGCCAGCTCACCCGGACTAGCGGGATCGAACGGGGAGCTGTTTTTT
J gene: TRBJ2-1; D gene: NA; V gene: TRBV9; clone size: NA; CDR3 protein: CASSGGLIPDEQFF; CDR3 DNA: TGTGCCAGCAGCGGGGGCTTGATCCCCGATGAGCAGTTCTTC
J gene: TRBJ1-1; D gene: TRBD1; V gene: TRBV7-9; clone size: NA; CDR3 protein: CASSLGTGAPNTEAFF; CDR3 DNA: TGTGCCAGCAGCTTAGGGACAGGGGCCCCGAACACTGAAGCTTTCTTT
J gene: TRBJ2-1; D gene: NA; V gene: TRBV4-2; clone size: NA; CDR3 protein: CASSQDPGSSSYNEQFF; CDR3 DNA: TGTGCCAGCAGCCAAGATCCCGGGAGCAGCTCCTACAATGAGCAGTTCTTC
J gene: TRBJ2-1; D gene: NA; V gene: TRBV10-3; clone size: NA; CDR3 protein: CAISELGAIENEQFF; CDR3 DNA: TGTGCCATCAGTGAGCTGGGGGCAATTGAGAATGAGCAGTTCTTC
J gene: TRBJ1-5; D gene: NA; V gene: TRBV6-5; clone size: NA; CDR3 protein: CASSSDSDQPQHF; CDR3 DNA: TGTGCCAGCAGTTCGGACAGCGATCAGCCCCAGCATTTT
J gene: TRBJ1-1; D gene: NA; V gene: TRBV5-1; clone size: NA; CDR3 protein: CASSLVGRETEAFF; CDR3 DNA: TGCGCCAGCAGCTTAGTGGGGAGGGAGACTGAAGCTTTCTTT
J gene: TRBJ1-4; D gene: TRBD1; V gene: TRBV7-9; clone size: NA; CDR3 protein: CASSLNRGGHEKLFF; CDR3 DNA: TGTGCCAGCAGCTTGAACAGGGGAGGACATGAAAAACTGTTTTTT
J gene: TRBJ2-7; D gene: NA; V gene: TRBV6-5; clone size: NA; CDR3 protein: CASSLVTETYEQYF; CDR3 DNA: TGTGCCAGCAGTTTAGTGACAGAGACCTACGAGCAGTACTTC
J gene: TRBJ2-2; D gene: TRBD2; V gene: TRBV7-6; clone size: few; CDR3 protein: CASSLSPGGADTGELFF; CDR3 DNA: TGTGCCAGCAGCTTATCTCCGGGGGGGGCCGACACCGGGGAGCTGTTTTTT
J gene: TRBJ1-1; D gene: TRBD1; V gene: TRBV6-5; clone size: NA; CDR3 protein: CASSYSIPRGRQEAFF; CDR3 DNA: TGTGCCAGCAGTTACTCGATTCCCAGGGGGCGTCAGGAAGCTTTCTTT
J gene: TRBJ2-2; D gene: TRBD2; V gene: TRBV7-8; clone size: few; CDR3 protein: CASSSRGGKNTGELFF; CDR3 DNA: TGTGCCAGCAGCTCTCGGGGAGGGAAGAACACCGGGGAGCTGTTTTTT
J gene: TRBJ1-5; D gene: NA; V gene: TRBV5-5; clone size: NA; CDR3 protein: CASSLAFTGWGNQPQHF; CDR3 DNA: TGTGCCAGCAGCTTGGCCTTTACAGGCTGGGGAAATCAGCCCCAGCATTTT
J gene: TRBJ2-3; D gene: NA; V gene: TRBV5-1; clone size: NA; CDR3 protein: CASSLADTTDTQYF; CDR3 DNA: TGCGCCAGCAGCTTGGCTGACACGACAGATACGCAGTATTTT
J gene: TRBJ2-7; D gene: NA; V gene: TRBV28; clone size: NA; CDR3 protein: CASRERGYNYEQYF; CDR3 DNA: TGTGCCAGCAGGGAGAGGGGGTATAATTATGAGCAGTACTTC
J gene: TRBJ2-3; D gene: NA; V gene: TRBV5-1; clone size: NA; CDR3 protein: CASSLGGTDTQYF; CDR3 DNA: TGCGCCAGCAGCTTGGGAGGCACAGATACGCAGTATTTT
J gene: TRBJ2-1; D gene: TRBD2; V gene: TRBV27; clone size: NA; CDR3 protein: CASSWLAGASSDNEQFF; CDR3 DNA: TGTGCCAGCAGTTGGCTAGCGGGAGCCTCCTCGGACAATGAGCAGTTCTTC
J gene: TRBJ1-1; D gene: TRBD1; V gene: TRBV6-1; clone size: NA; CDR3 protein: CASSEPGQGRNTEAFF; CDR3 DNA: TGTGCCAGCAGTGAACCCGGACAGGGGAGGAACACTGAAGCTTTCTTT
J gene: TRBJ2-2; D gene: NA; V gene: TRBV19; clone size: NA; CDR3 protein: CASSIQVANTGELFF; CDR3 DNA: TGTGCCAGTAGTATACAGGTCGCGAACACCGGGGAGCTGTTTTTT
J gene: TRBJ1-3; D gene: TRBD1; V gene: TRBV7-6; clone size: NA; CDR3 protein: CASSSGTGPGNTIYF; CDR3 DNA: TGTGCCAGCAGCTCAGGGACAGGGCCTGGAAACACCATATATTTT
J gene: TRBJ1-2; D gene: NA; V gene: TRBV28; clone size: once; CDR3 protein: CAIRTPNRYGYTF; CDR3 DNA: TGTGCCATTCGGACACCGAATAGGTATGGCTACACCTTC
J gene: TRBJ1-2; D gene: NA; V gene: TRBV5-4; clone size: few; CDR3 protein: CASRAGSEGFGYTF; CDR3 DNA: TGTGCCAGCAGGGCCGGGAGCGAGGGGTTTGGCTACACCTTC
J gene: TRBJ1-2; D gene: NA; V gene: TRBV28; clone size: NA; CDR3 protein: CASSLSRGGRGLYGYTF; CDR3 DNA: TGTGCCAGCAGTTTATCCCGAGGGGGAAGAGGGCTTTATGGCTACACCTTC
J gene: TRBJ2-2; D gene: TRBD2; V gene: TRBV4-1; clone size: NA; CDR3 protein: CASSQGPLVTSGGAGGELFF; CDR3 DNA: TGCGCCAGCAGCCAAGGCCCCCTCGTAACTAGCGGGGGGGCGGGCGGGGAGCTGTTTTTT
J gene: TRBJ2-2; D gene: NA; V gene: TRBV6-5; clone size: NA; CDR3 protein: CASSRGNTGELFF; CDR3 DNA: TGTGCCAGCAGTCGCGGGAACACCGGGGAGCTGTTTTTT
J gene: TRBJ2-5; D gene: TRBD2; V gene: TRBV5-1; clone size: NA; CDR3 protein: CASSSETSSSKYF; CDR3 DNA: TGCGCCAGCAGCTCTGAGACTAGCAGTTCGAAGTACTTC
J gene: TRBJ2-7; D gene: NA; V gene: TRBV5-4; clone size: NA; CDR3 protein: CASSTSADSSYEQYF; CDR3 DNA: NA
J gene: TRBJ2-2; D gene: NA; V gene: TRBV7-2; clone size: NA; CDR3 protein: CASSLRAPGAGELFF; CDR3 DNA: TGTGCCAGCAGCCTCCGGGCCCCGGGGGCCGGGGAGCTGTTTTTT
J gene: TRBJ2-3; D gene: NA; V gene: TRBV11-2; clone size: NA; CDR3 protein: CASSLIGGITDTQYF; CDR3 DNA: TGTGCCAGCAGCTTAATAGGGGGAATCACAGATACGCAGTATTTT
J gene: TRBJ2-1; D gene: TRBD2; V gene: TRBV18; clone size: few; CDR3 protein: CASSQSLLAGAEGNEQFF; CDR3 DNA: TGTGCCAGCTCACAATCTCTCTTGGCGGGAGCGGAAGGGAATGAGCAGTTCTTC